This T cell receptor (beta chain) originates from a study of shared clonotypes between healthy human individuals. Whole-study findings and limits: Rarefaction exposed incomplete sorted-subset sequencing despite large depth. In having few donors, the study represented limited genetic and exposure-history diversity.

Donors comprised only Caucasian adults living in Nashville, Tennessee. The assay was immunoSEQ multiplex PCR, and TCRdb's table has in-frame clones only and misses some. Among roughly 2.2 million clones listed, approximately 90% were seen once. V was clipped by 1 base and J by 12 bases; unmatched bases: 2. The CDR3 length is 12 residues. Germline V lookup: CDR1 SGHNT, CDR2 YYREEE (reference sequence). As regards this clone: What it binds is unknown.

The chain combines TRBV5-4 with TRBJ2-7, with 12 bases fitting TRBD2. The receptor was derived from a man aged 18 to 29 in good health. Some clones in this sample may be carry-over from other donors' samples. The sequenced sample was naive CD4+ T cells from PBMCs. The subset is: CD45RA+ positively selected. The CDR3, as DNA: TGTGCCAGCAGCTTGACTAGCGGGAGGACGTACTTC. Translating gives CASSLTSGRTYF.